The 17 T cell receptor beta chains below all came from one sample that was sequenced in a study of blood T cells in healthy people across ages. Primed by a sample-barcoded 5' primer and a J-beta primer mix, a second PCR proceeded for about 7 to 11 cycles. TCRdb used MiXCR to reprocess the 5' RACE reads, holding one entry per CDR3 protein. This sample has some 1,800,000 distinct CDR3 sequences, with roughly 43% found just once. Sequenced material: blood. The receptors originated from a human donor in good health.

This clonotype was counted only a few times. V usage is TRBV7-9 and J usage is TRBJ2-1; tentative D call: TRBD1 (5 bases). The CDR3 is 15 amino acids. Germline CDR1 is SEHNR and CDR2 is FQNEAQ (reference sequence). V lost 1 base to trimming and J lost 4 bases, with 11 bases between them. The chain's CDR3 is CASSLEGHPYNEQFF. Here the CDR3 DNA reads TGTGCCAGCAGCTTAGAAGGACACCCTTACAATGAGCAGTTCTTC.

In the case of this clonotype: The junction departs from the called germline gene at one end, perhaps through a read error. The rearrangement uses TRBV27 and TRBJ1-2, with TRBD1 matching over 8 bases. Per the germline V gene, CDR1 is MNHEY and CDR2 is SMNVEV (reference sequence). The CDR3 is made up of 14 amino acids. CDR3 DNA: TGTGCCGGCAGTTTAGGGACAGGCTTCGGGGGCTACGCCTTC. This codes for CAGSLGTGFGGYAF.

Remarks on this clonotype: At one end, the junction sequence differs from germline, possibly due to a read error. The V gene is TRBV6-1, the J gene TRBJ1-1; no reliable D call. Looked up from germline, CDR1 is MNHNS and CDR2 is SASEGT. CDR3 length equals 14 residues. CDR3 sequence: CASREGREDTEAFF. The DNA for the CDR3 is TGTGCCAGCAGGGAAGGTCGGGAGGACACTGAAGCTTTCTTT.

This chain connects TRBV20-1 to TRBJ1-2; D unclear. Trimming removed 6 bases from V and 2 bases from J, with 10 bases in between. From germline, CDR1 is DFQATT and CDR2 SNEGSKA (reference sequence). This CDR3 has 12 residues. The CDR3: CSASSNNYGYTF. The CDR3, as DNA: TGCAGTGCCAGCAGCAACAACTATGGCTACACCTTC.

The chain couples TRBV4-3 to TRBJ2-3; TRBD1 is a possible D gene (6 bases). Trimming took off 4 bases at V and 3 bases at J, with 11 bases between the two ends. This CDR3 region has 14 residues. Germline values: CDR1 LGHNA, CDR2 YSLEER. The DNA for the CDR3 is TGCGCCAGCAGCCGGACAGTATCTACAGATACGCAGTATTTT. Translated, it gives CASSRTVSTDTQYF.

V is TRBV20-1 and J is TRBJ2-2, with 10 bases matching TRBD1. Germline V gives CDR1 DFQATT, CDR2 SNEGSKA (reference sequence). The J segment lost 3 bases and the V segment lost 5 bases, leaving 6 bases of the junction unmatched. There are 15 residues in the CDR3. CDR3 bases: TGCAGTGCTCGTCCCGGGACAGGGGACACCGGGGAGCTGTTTTTT. The encoded protein is CSARPGTGDTGELFF.

V usage is TRBV6-2 or TRBV6-3 and J usage is TRBJ2-5; TRBD2 might be the D (5 bases). V shed 2 bases and J shed 11 bases, with 15 bases lying between them. From germline, CDR1 is MNHEY and CDR2 SVGEGT. The CDR3 is made up of 13 amino acids. The CDR3 DNA reads TGTGCCAGCAGTTACGGCCAGGAATGGGAGCAGTACTTC. Translation gives CASSYGQEWEQYF.

The V gene is TRBV7-9, the J gene TRBJ1-2, with a possible D match to TRBD1 (5 bases). Germline loops: CDR1 SEHNR, CDR2 FQNEAQ (reference sequence). V was trimmed by 7 bases and J by 4 bases, leaving 28 bases between them. This CDR3 spans 18 amino acids. CDR3 nucleotide sequence: TGTGCCAGCACCCCAACCGGAGGGATGGGGGGACGGATCTATGGCTACACCTTC. Translation: CASTPTGGMGGRIYGYTF.

This clonotype occurred a few times. The chain is built from TRBV10-3 and TRBJ2-1; 8 nucleotides match TRBD1. The V segment lost 2 bases and the J segment 7 bases; nucleotides outside the gene matches: 10. Germline V CDR1 and CDR2: ENHRY, SYGVKD. This CDR3 has 16 residues. Here the CDR3 DNA reads TGTGCCATCAGTGAGGGAGGGAGACAGGGGTTGAATGAGCAGTTCTTC. This sequence encodes CAISEGGRQGLNEQFF.

The genes are TRBV20-1 and TRBJ2-1; 11 bases agree with TRBD2. The junction had 10 bases not matched to a gene; V was cut back by 0 bases and J by 0 bases. The CDR3 contains 19 residues. CDR1 is DFQATT, CDR2 SNEGSKA, per germline (reference sequence). The CDR3 DNA sequence: TGCAGTGCTAGAGATCTGGGGCTAGCGGGGGGTCGCTCCTACAATGAGCAGTTCTTC. Its translation is CSARDLGLAGGRSYNEQFF.

The sample holds many counts of this clonotype. The genes are TRBV4-3 and TRBJ2-3; a weak D match, TRBD2 (5 bases). CDR1 is LGHNA, CDR2 YSLEER, per germline. Between the trimmed V and J ends, which lost 0 bases and 9 bases, there was a span of 16 bases. There are 15 residues in the CDR3. The CDR3 protein is CASSQDDGVIVTQYF. The CDR3 DNA follows: TGCGCCAGCAGCCAAGATGACGGGGTGATCGTCACGCAGTATTTT.

Concerning this clonotype: One junction end disagrees with the germline gene, perhaps due to a read error. J is TRBJ2-3 and V is TRBV20-1, with D possibly being TRBD1 (6 bases). The CDR3 consists of 15 residues. CDR1 is DFQATT, CDR2 SNEGSKA, per germline (reference sequence). As DNA, the CDR3 is TGCAGTGTCACGAGAGGACAGTCTAGCACAGGTACGCAGTATTTT. This sequence encodes CSVTRGQSSTGTQYF.

V usage is TRBV7-2 and J usage is TRBJ1-2; tentatively, D is TRBD1 (6 bases). This CDR3 has 15 residues. Germline values: CDR1 SGHTA, CDR2 FQGNSA. V lost 0 bases to trimming and J lost 4 bases, with 12 bases between them. CDR3 loop: CASSLALDSIYGYTF. Written as DNA, the CDR3 is TGTGCCAGCAGCTTAGCTCTGGACAGCATCTATGGCTACACCTTC.

This clonotype was recorded many times. The chain employs TRBV20-1 and TRBJ2-1; 8 bases map to TRBD2. CDR1 and CDR2 (germline): DFQATT, SNEGSKA (reference sequence). V shed 4 bases, J shed 1 base, and the junction held 6 bases outside the gene matches. The CDR3 extends over 15 amino acids. The DNA of the CDR3 is TGCAGTGCTAACCGCGGGGGGTATTCCTACAATGAGCAGTTCTTC. Its translation is CSANRGGYSYNEQFF.

The rearrangement uses TRBV3-1 and TRBJ1-6, with 9 bases lining up with TRBD1. CDR3 length: 16 amino acids. After removal of 3 bases from V and 9 bases from J, the junction contained 9 bases not matched to a gene. Germline-derived CDR1 and CDR2 are LGHDT and YNNKEL (reference sequence). This chain's CDR3 is CASSQYRGLEISPLHF. The CDR3 region has the DNA TGTGCCAGCAGCCAGTACAGGGGGCTGGAAATTTCACCCCTCCACTTT.

Remarks on this clonotype: A read error may explain this, as a much larger clone is one base away. The chain uses TRBV21-1 and TRBJ2-1; the D call TRBD2 from the table was never checked on the DNA. TRBV21-1 is given as a pseudogene. The CDR3 runs 18 residues. The CDR3 nucleotides read TGTGCCAGCAGAGAAAAGGGAGGGACTTGCGGGGGGGCCGGTGAGCAGTTCTTC. Amino acids: CASREKGGTCGGAGEQFF.

The chain is built from TRBV7-8 and TRBJ1-5; D unresolved. CDR3 length equals 14 residues. V lost 2 bases and J lost 3, with 8 bases in between. Germline assignment: CDR1 SGHVS and CDR2 FQNEAQ. Written as DNA, the CDR3 is TGTGCCAGCAGCTTATCACCGTACAATCAGCCCCAGCATTTT. Residues: CASSLSPYNQPQHF.